Listed here are 24 T cell receptor beta chains from one sample, sequenced in a study of shared clonotypes between healthy human individuals. Profiled with immunoSEQ multiplex PCR; TCRdb holds only in-frame clones, not every one. In the table there are some 510,000 clones, less than 85% of which are singletons. The sequenced sample was PBMCs. The receptors shown here come from a woman between 35 and 50 years old in good health. Some clones in this sample may be carry-over from other donors' samples.

This clone was recorded only once. The J gene is TRBJ2-7, the V gene TRBV30, with 11 bases fitting TRBD1. The CDR3 totals 14 residues. Per the germline V gene, CDR1 is GTSNPN and CDR2 is SVGIG (reference sequence). V trimming: 5 bases; J trimming: 1 base; junction bases outside the gene matches: 4. CDR3 sequence reads: CAWGQGARSYEQYF. The CDR3 DNA reads as TGTGCCTGGGGACAGGGGGCGCGGTCCTACGAGCAGTACTTC.

The chain uses TRBV27 and TRBJ2-1, with 8 bases that match TRBD2. V trimming: 2 bases; J trimming: 7 bases; junction bases outside the gene matches: 4. CDR1 and CDR2 (germline): MNHEY, SMNVEV (reference sequence). This CDR3 has 14 residues. The chain's CDR3 is CASSLGTRPNEQFF. CDR3 DNA sequence: TGTGCCAGCAGTTTAGGGACTAGACCAAATGAGCAGTTCTTC.

The chain links TRBV28 to TRBJ2-7; D is ambiguous. Germline V lookup: CDR1 MDHEN, CDR2 SYDVKM. The germline V and J ends were trimmed by 4 bases and 9 bases, with 10 bases remaining between them. The CDR3 is 11 residues long. The CDR3 bases are TGTGCCAGCAGTTCGGGCCGTTGGCAGTACTTC. This codes for CASSSGRWQYF. Combining the CDR3 with reference TRBV28 and TRBJ2-7 gives the whole variable domain DVKVTQSSRYLVKRTGEKVFLECVQDMDHENMFWYRQDPGLGLRLIYFSYDVKMKEKGDIPEGYSVSREKKERFSLILESASTNQTSMYLCASSSGRWQYFGPGTRLTVT.

This clone was counted a few times. V usage is TRBV5-1 and J usage is TRBJ2-2; D perhaps matches TRBD2 (5 bases). Germline V gene data show CDR1 as SGHRS and CDR2 as YFSETQ. V was trimmed by 4 bases and J by 8 bases, leaving 15 bases between them. This CDR3 has 14 amino acids. The CDR3 DNA follows: TGCGCCAGCAGCCCTGACTACGAATCGGGGGAGCTGTTTTTT. Protein: CASSPDYESGELFF.

The chain's CDR3 is CASSAGQDNEKLFF. CDR3 DNA: TGTGCCAGCTCCGCAGGGCAGGATAATGAAAAACTGTTTTTT. This sequence joins TRBV18 and TRBJ1-4, with D tentatively TRBD1 (5 bases). CDR3 length: 14 residues. V was clipped by 6 bases and J by 4 bases, with 12 bases between them. CDR1 and CDR2 (germline): KGHSH, LQKENI.

The chain recombines TRBV5-8 with TRBJ1-5, with a tentative D call TRBD1 (5 bases). The germline V gene has CDR1 SGHTS and CDR2 YDEGEE. Deletions cut 1 base from V and 1 base from J, with 9 bases between. The CDR3 length is 15 residues. CDR3 DNA: TGTGCCAGCAGCTTGCTCCGGGGCAGCAATCAGCCCCAGCATTTT. Translating it yields CASSLLRGSNQPQHF.

This chain links TRBV28 with TRBJ1-5; 7 positions match TRBD1. Germline assignment: CDR1 MDHEN and CDR2 SYDVKM. With V trimmed by 6 bases and J by 0 bases, 5 bases remained unmatched. The CDR3 runs 15 residues. CDR3 region: CASSLGQTSNQPQHF. The CDR3 coding sequence is TGTGCCAGCAGCTTGGGACAGACTAGCAATCAGCCCCAGCATTTT.

The chain uses TRBV23-1 and TRBJ1-4; weak D call: TRBD1 (5 bases). TRBV23-1 is flagged as an ORF with uncertain function. The V end was cut by 10 bases, the J end by 7 bases, with 22 bases between. The CDR3 is 15 residues long. The CDR3 DNA is TGCGCCACCCCCCTCGGGACTGGGGGTGGTGAAAAACTGTTTTTT. Protein: CATPLGTGGGEKLFF.

V gene TRBV4-2 combines with J gene TRBJ1-1; TRBD1 might be the D (5 bases). This CDR3 contains 11 residues. Germline values: CDR1 LGHNA, CDR2 YNFKEQ. Trimming took 5 bases from V and 6 from J, leaving 7 bases between them. The CDR3 DNA reads TGTGCCAGCAGCAAGGGGCCTGAAGCTTTCTTT. Its translation: CASSKGPEAFF.

The chain recombines TRBV6-6 with TRBJ2-2; D unresolved. The CDR3 has 14 amino acids. The V end lost 6 bases, the J end lost 3 bases, and 11 bases lay between the germline ends. Germline V gene lookup returns CDR1 MNHNY and CDR2 SVGAGI (reference sequence). The CDR3 loop reads CASRTPVDTGELFF. The CDR3 DNA is TGTGCCAGCAGGACTCCGGTCGACACCGGGGAGCTGTTTTTT.

Remarks on this clone: This may be a read error, as it is one base from a much larger clone. This chain links TRBV27 with TRBJ2-5, with D possibly TRBD2 on 6 matching bases. Matching the DNA end better, TRBJ2-7 makes the J call doubtful. Per germline, CDR1 MNHEY and CDR2 SMNVEV (reference sequence). The CDR3 is 14 residues long. CDR3: CASSTSSAYYEQYF. The CDR3 nucleotides are TGTGCCAGCAGTACCTCTAGCGCCTACTACGAGCAGTACTTC.

This clone was counted only a few times. This chain uses TRBV4-3 with TRBJ2-7, with D hard to call. V was shortened by 5 bases and J by 5 bases, with 16 bases between the two germline ends. The germline CDR1 and CDR2 sequences are LGHNA and YSLEER. The CDR3 totals 14 residues. CDR3 amino acids: CASSSAPDLNEQYF. The CDR3 DNA reads as TGCGCCAGCAGCTCGGCCCCGGACCTCAACGAGCAGTACTTC.

This chain uses TRBV10-3 with TRBJ2-1, with TRBD2 matching over 10 bases. In germline, CDR1 is ENHRY, CDR2 SYGVKD. V lost 0 bases to trimming and J lost 9 bases; unmatched junction nucleotides: 11. The CDR3 extends over 17 amino acids. CDR3 coding DNA: TGTGCCATCAGTGAGTCGACTCTAGCGGGAGTAAATCGTGAGCAGTTCTTC. It specifies CAISESTLAGVNREQFF.

This clone was observed once. The rearrangement uses TRBV14 and TRBJ2-7; D ambiguous. Germline V gene lookup returns CDR1 SGHDN and CDR2 FVKESK. The CDR3 contains 14 residues. Trimming took off 0 bases at V and 0 bases at J, with 6 bases between the two ends. For the CDR3, the DNA is TGTGCCAGCAGCCAAGACCCGACCTCCTACGAGCAGTACTTC. This encodes CASSQDPTSYEQYF.

This clone was seen just once. The chain has TRBV5-1 and TRBJ2-5; 7 nucleotides align to TRBD1. V gave up 6 bases and J gave up 3 bases; unmatched junction bases: 8. CDR3 size: 14 residues. Germline CDR1 SGHRS, CDR2 YFSETQ. CDR3: CASNLWTGEETQYF. Written as DNA, the CDR3 is TGCGCCAGCAACCTCTGGACAGGAGAAGAGACCCAGTACTTC.

This sequence joins TRBV18 and TRBJ2-5; D call uncertain. The CDR3 covers 13 residues. Germline V gene sequence: CDR1 KGHSH, CDR2 LQKENI. The V and J ends lost 3 bases and 2 bases respectively, with 7 bases between them. CDR3 residues: CASSPSLQETQYF. As DNA, the CDR3 is TGTGCCAGCTCACCCTCATTACAAGAGACCCAGTACTTC.

A remark on this clone: A much larger clone lies one base from this, so it may be a read error. This chain uses TRBV5-4 with TRBJ1-1, with a possible D match to TRBD1 (5 bases). CDR1 is SGHNT and CDR2 is YYREEE in the germline V gene (reference sequence). V was pared by 4 bases and J by 0 bases, with 7 bases between. This CDR3 spans 13 amino acids. CDR3 protein: CASSQGVNTEAFF. The CDR3 DNA reads as TGTGCCAGCAGCCAAGGGGTGAACACTGAAGCTTTCTTT.

The chain carries TRBV5-1 and TRBJ2-6; tentative D call: TRBD1 (6 bases). CDR1 SGHRS and CDR2 YFSETQ come from the germline V gene. This CDR3 comprises 15 residues. V lost 2 bases and J lost 4, with 10 bases in between. CDR3 DNA: TGCGCCAGCAGCTTACAGGGTCCCGGGGCCAACGTCCTGACTTTC. This sequence encodes CASSLQGPGANVLTF. The full variable domain, with the rest looked up from reference TRBV5-1 and TRBJ2-6, is KAGVTQTPRYLIKTRGQQVTLSCSPISGHRSVSWYQQTPGQGLQFLFEYFSETQRNKGNFPGRFSGRQFSNSRSEMNVSTLELGDSALYLCASSLQGPGANVLTFGAGSRLTVL.

V is TRBV6-4 and J is TRBJ2-3, with D possibly being TRBD1 or TRBD2 (5 bases each). Trimming took off 2 bases at V and 0 bases at J, with 9 bases between the two ends. This CDR3 comprises 15 residues. Germline V lookup: CDR1 MRHNA, CDR2 SNTAGT. The CDR3 DNA is TGTGCCAGCAGTGACGGGGACCAGAGCACAGATACGCAGTATTTT. This translates into CASSDGDQSTDTQYF.

This clone was seen a single time. This chain connects TRBV7-6 to TRBJ2-3; 8 bases map to TRBD2. J gave up 7 bases and V 2 bases, and 17 bases lay outside the gene matches. The CDR3 is made up of 18 amino acids. CDR1 and CDR2 (germline): SGHVS, FNYEAQ. CDR3 residues: CASSLNLASGLSANTQYF. The CDR3 DNA is TGTGCCAGCAGCTTAAATTTGGCTAGCGGGCTATCTGCGAATACGCAGTATTTT.

The J gene is TRBJ2-1, the V gene TRBV4-3, with 13 nucleotides matching TRBD2. Germline trimming cut 7 bases from V and 6 bases from J; bases unmatched to any gene: 18. CDR1 and CDR2 from the germline V gene are LGHNA and YSLEER. There are 19 residues in the CDR3. For the CDR3, the DNA is TGCGCCAGCATCAAAGGGGGGAGACTAGCGGGAGGACCGGGCAATGAGCAGTTCTTC. This encodes CASIKGGRLAGGPGNEQFF.

The rearrangement links TRBV19 to TRBJ2-7; D not certain. The CDR3 has 15 amino acids. The germline V gene has CDR1 LNHDA and CDR2 SQIVND (reference sequence). Trimming pared 5 bases from V and 2 bases from J, leaving 16 bases between. The CDR3 is CASSSAGQPTYEQYF. In nucleotides, the CDR3 is TGTGCCAGTAGTTCGGCAGGCCAACCTACCTACGAGCAGTACTTC.

The chain combines TRBV28 with TRBJ1-1; D is possibly TRBD1 (6 bases). Deletions cut 5 bases from V and 1 base from J, with 11 bases between. This CDR3 comprises 14 residues. CDR1 is MDHEN, CDR2 SYDVKM, per germline. DNA of the CDR3: TGTGCCAGCAGTACCCGGGGGCCGAACACTGAAGCTTTCTTT. Translation: CASSTRGPNTEAFF.

This clone came up once. CDR3: CASSISGQGSHQPQHF. The DNA of the CDR3 is TGTGCCAGTAGTATTTCCGGACAGGGGTCCCATCAGCCCCAGCATTTT. J is TRBJ1-5 and V is TRBV19, with 9 bases that match TRBD1. The CDR3 has 16 amino acids. Germline-derived CDR1 and CDR2 are LNHDA and SQIVND (reference sequence). After removal of 3 bases from V and 5 bases from J, the junction contained 8 bases not matched to a gene.